What follows are 16 T cell receptor beta chains derived from one specimen sequenced in a study of CD8 T cells in Susac syndrome. The RNA input was roughly 0.45 to 1 ug, and it was reverse transcribed with random hexamers. TCRdb fed the immunoSEQ multiplex PCR reads into MiXCR, producing one record per CDR3 protein. The profile shows 200,000 to 250,000 distinct CDR3 sequences, around 93% of them singletons. The sequenced sample was CD4+ T cells from PBMCs. These receptors were collected from a human donor with Susac syndrome.

The J gene is TRBJ2-1, the V gene TRBV7-2; TRBD2 matches at 13 bases. Unmatched junction bases numbered 6, after V lost 6 bases and J lost 7 bases. Germline-derived CDR1 and CDR2 are SGHTA and FQGNSA. The CDR3 has 15 residues. The CDR3 coding sequence is TGTGCCAGCAGTCAAGGACTAGCGGGGGATAATGAGCAGTTCTTC. Translated, it gives CASSQGLAGDNEQFF. Supplemented by reference TRBV7-2 and TRBJ2-1, the full variable domain reads GAGVSQSPSNKVTEKGKDVELRCDPISGHTALYWYRQSLGQGLEFLIYFQGNSAPDKSGLPSDRFSAERTGGSVSTLTIQRTQQEDSAVYLCASSQGLAGDNEQFFGPGTRLTVL.

The rearrangement uses TRBV18 and TRBJ1-1, with TRBD1 matching over 8 bases. Germline CDR1 and CDR2: KGHSH and LQKENI. The CDR3 loop spans 16 amino acids. V lost 1 base, J lost 2 bases, and 6 bases stayed unmatched. The CDR3 protein is CASSPRGQGINTEAFF. The CDR3 DNA is TGTGCCAGCTCACCACGAGGACAGGGAATTAACACTGAAGCTTTCTTT.

The chain employs TRBV6-6 and TRBJ1-2, with 7 bases fitting TRBD1. The junction had 7 bases not matched to a gene; V was cut back by 4 bases and J by 2 bases. In germline, CDR1 is MNHNY, CDR2 SVGAGI (reference sequence). This CDR3 has 15 amino acids. The CDR3 bases are TGTGCCAGCAGTTCCCCTACACAGGGGAACTATGGCTACACCTTC. Protein product: CASSSPTQGNYGYTF.

This clonotype showed up just once. The chain links TRBV30 to TRBJ1-1; D uncertain. The CDR3 is made up of 13 amino acids. CDR1 and CDR2 from the germline V gene are GTSNPN and SVGIG (reference sequence). Trimming removed 0 bases from V and 2 bases from J, with 7 bases in between. CDR3 in amino acids: CAWSVEANTEAFF. CDR3 bases: TGTGCCTGGAGTGTTGAGGCTAACACTGAAGCTTTCTTT.

This chain links TRBV9 with TRBJ1-2, with no clear D. Trimming removed 4 bases from V and 2 bases from J, with 15 bases in between. Germline loops: CDR1 SGDLS, CDR2 YYNGEE. The CDR3 runs to 15 residues. CDR3 sequence (DNA): TGTGCCAGCAGCCTCACCGCGGCGGTGAACTATGGCTACACCTTC. Translated: CASSLTAAVNYGYTF.

A single count supports this clonotype. This sequence joins TRBV25-1 and TRBJ1-6, with D hard to call. CDR1 and CDR2 (germline): MGHDK, SYGVNS. Trimming pared 2 bases from V and 1 base from J, leaving 9 bases between. The CDR3 has 16 amino acids. The CDR3 here is CASSEGEVSYNSPLHF. The CDR3, as DNA: TGTGCCAGCAGTGAAGGAGAGGTATCCTATAATTCACCCCTCCACTTT.

V and J are TRBV7-9 and TRBJ2-7; D is possibly TRBD2 (5 bases). Looked up from germline, CDR1 is SEHNR and CDR2 is FQNEAQ (reference sequence). This CDR3 comprises 13 residues. With 0 bases removed from V and 3 bases from J, the gap between germline ends came to 6 bases. CDR3 loop: CASSLAEGYEQYF. Here the CDR3 DNA reads TGTGCCAGCAGCTTAGCAGAGGGCTACGAGCAGTACTTC.

The genes are TRBV6-5 and TRBJ1-2; 7 bases align to TRBD1. With V trimmed by 5 bases and J by 4 bases, 7 bases remained unmatched. There are 14 residues in the CDR3. Per germline, CDR1 MNHEY and CDR2 SVGAGI. The CDR3: CASSGATGAYGYTF. The CDR3 DNA sequence: TGTGCCAGCAGTGGCGCCACAGGGGCCTATGGCTACACCTTC.

The genes are TRBV6-5 and TRBJ2-6; D is unclear. Germline V gene lookup returns CDR1 MNHEY and CDR2 SVGAGI. With 1 base removed from V and 0 bases from J, the gap between germline ends came to 16 bases. The CDR3 spans 19 residues. CDR3 residues: CASSYFPSTGRSGANVLTF. The DNA of the CDR3 is TGTGCCAGCAGTTACTTTCCCAGCACCGGCCGCTCTGGGGCCAACGTCCTGACTTTC.

The chain uses TRBV20-1 and TRBJ1-1; 7 bases agree with TRBD1. The CDR3 has 13 amino acids. CDR1 DFQATT and CDR2 SNEGSKA come from the germline V gene (reference sequence). The J segment lost 3 bases and the V segment lost 4 bases, leaving 5 bases of the junction unmatched. CDR3 in amino acids: CSATKGADTEAFF. DNA of the CDR3: TGCAGTGCTACCAAGGGGGCGGACACTGAAGCTTTCTTT.

The chain couples TRBV6-2 or TRBV6-3 to TRBJ1-5, with 7 bases identical to TRBD1. The germline V gene encodes CDR1 MNHEY and CDR2 SVGEGT. The V gene end was trimmed by 2 bases and the J gene end by 6 bases; junction bases not matched to a gene: 7. The CDR3 runs 15 residues. CDR3 in amino acids: CASSYDRAYSQPQHF. As DNA, the CDR3 is TGTGCCAGCAGTTACGACAGGGCTTATAGTCAGCCCCAGCATTTT.

The table lists this clonotype with a few counts. This chain joins TRBV15 and TRBJ1-5; D unresolved. The CDR3 is 14 amino acids. V lost 1 base, J lost 3 bases, and 7 bases lay in between. Germline V gene lookup returns CDR1 LNHNV and CDR2 YYDKDF (reference sequence). The CDR3 DNA is TGTGCCACCAGCAGAGGGACGGACAATCAGCCCCAGCATTTT. This gives the protein CATSRGTDNQPQHF.

This sequence joins TRBV30 and TRBJ1-2; no reliable D call. The CDR3 covers 11 residues. The V and J ends lost 4 bases and 8 bases respectively, with 11 bases between them. The germline V gene encodes CDR1 GTSNPN and CDR2 SVGIG (reference sequence). The CDR3 nucleotides are TGTGCCTGGACCGAGGCCGGAGGCTACACCTTC. Translating gives CAWTEAGGYTF.

This chain connects TRBV20-1 to TRBJ2-1; D ambiguous. Germline V gene lookup returns CDR1 DFQATT and CDR2 SNEGSKA (reference sequence). V dropped 0 bases and J dropped 15 bases, with 18 bases sitting between them. This CDR3 region has 13 residues. In DNA form, the CDR3 reads TGCAGTGCTAGAGATCAATCCCCCAGCACGCCGTTCTTC. Protein sequence: CSARDQSPSTPFF.

J is TRBJ2-7 and V is TRBV25-1; D tentatively fits TRBD1 or TRBD2 (6 bases each). The germline CDR1 and CDR2 sequences are MGHDK and SYGVNS. The CDR3 loop spans 17 amino acids. V shed 4 bases and J shed 1 base, with 20 bases lying between them. CDR3 residues: CASSAVGGTPYSYEQYF. In DNA, the CDR3 is TGTGCCAGCAGTGCCGTCGGCGGGACACCATATTCCTACGAGCAGTACTTC.

The chain couples TRBV7-9 to TRBJ2-7; no clear D. V shed 6 bases and J shed 3 bases, with 6 bases lying between them. Germline lookup yields CDR1 SEHNR and CDR2 FQNEAQ (reference sequence). CDR3 size: 11 residues. The CDR3, as DNA: TGTGCCAGCAGTTCAGTCTACGAGCAGTACTTC. It specifies CASSSVYEQYF.